This T cell receptor (beta chain) appears in the sequencing data of a study of blood T cell repertoires in COVID-19. Per germline, CDR1 MNHEY and CDR2 SVGAGI. The CDR3 runs to 13 residues. The V end was cut by 6 bases, the J end by 4 bases, with 9 bases between. Data came from immunoSEQ multiplex PCR; TCRdb stores just in-frame clones and leaves some out. The data show hundreds of thousands of clones, approximately 87% seen once. Sequencing was performed on peripheral blood. The chain employs TRBV6-5 and TRBJ2-2; maybe TRBD1 (5 bases). The clonotype was recovered from a woman aged 45-59 years with acute or convalescent COVID-19. The CDR3 is CASRSRGTGELFF. The CDR3 DNA sequence: TGTGCCAGCAGGAGTAGGGGCACCGGGGAGCTGTTTTTT.